These T cell receptor beta chains were read from a single sample in a study of T-cell reconstitution after alpha-beta-depleted transplantation in children. TCRdb reprocessed the PCR reads via MiXCR and lists one record per CDR3 protein. The repertoire has some 550,000 distinct CDR3 sequences, 23% of them found once; the top ten carry approximately 14%. The source was PBMCs, mostly from graft donor cells, collected 360 days after TCRalphabeta/CD19-depleted stem cell transplant. Receptors were obtained from a boy under two years old who had a stem cell transplant for acute myeloid leukemia, so the T cells may come from the graft donor. Each CDR3 is given without its conserved first and last residue.

v_call cdr3_aa
TRBV12-3/TRBV12-4 ASSPGPYIQETQY
TRBV4-2 ASSQGDGFYQPQH
TRBV6-2/TRBV6-3 ASWGPAGPYNEQF
TRBV5-1 ATRGGVNEKLF
TRBV4-3 ASSPSPGQGDSYEQY
TRBV4-1 ASSQSRSSYNEQF
TRBV20-1 SGAWALSTDAQY
TRBV10-3 AISERQSVYGYT
TRBV29-1 SVDRSGTDTQY
TRBV12-3/TRBV12-4 ASSSRRHNEQF
TRBV10-3 AISESRGTSGITDTQY
TRBV6-6 ASSFRGASPLH
TRBV29-1 SVEEGLRVRSEQF
TRBV12-3/TRBV12-4 ASSPREGPVVDEQF
TRBV20-1 SARQLAGYETQY
TRBV6-2/TRBV6-3 ASSSLRGLQETQY
TRBV10-3 AISADRQGSNNSPLH
TRBV20-1 SAYSPRDGGETQY